These 30 T cell receptor beta chains originate from one sample sequenced in a study of blood T cell repertoires in COVID-19. Profiling relied on immunoSEQ multiplex PCR, and the TCRdb table lists in-frame clones only, not all of them. The table records 200,000 to 250,000 clones, 84% of them present only once. The specimen was PBMCs or T cells enriched from blood (not recorded which). The receptors were sampled from a woman aged 40 to 50 who had recovered from COVID-19.

J is TRBJ2-2 and V is TRBV4-3, with D possibly matching TRBD2 (5 bases). V was shortened by 1 base and J by 11 bases, with 17 bases between the two germline ends. CDR1 is LGHNA, CDR2 YSLEER, per germline. The CDR3 is 15 amino acids. The CDR3 region has the DNA TGCGCCAGCAGCCAAGTTGCTGGACCTCGGGGAGAGCTGTTTTTT. It is translated as CASSQVAGPRGELFF.

This clone appeared a single time. The chain combines TRBV27 with TRBJ1-6; 7 bases fit TRBD1. This CDR3 comprises 15 residues. Germline CDR1 reads MNHEY; CDR2 reads SMNVEV (reference sequence). V was clipped by 7 bases and J by 6 bases; unmatched bases: 9. The CDR3 bases are TGTGCCAGCAATTACAGGGGCAGGGGTAATTCACCCCTCCACTTT. This codes for CASNYRGRGNSPLHF.

The rearrangement joins TRBV18 to TRBJ1-1, with D uncertain. The CDR3 is 12 amino acids. Trimming left V 2 bases short and J 3 bases short, with 4 bases between. Germline V gene data show CDR1 as KGHSH and CDR2 as LQKENI. Here the CDR3 DNA reads TGTGCCAGCTCACCATCAGACACTGAAGCTTTCTTT. It specifies CASSPSDTEAFF.

The chain is built from TRBV19 and TRBJ2-7; 8 bases match TRBD1. CDR3 length: 15 residues. The V gene end was trimmed by 3 bases and the J gene end by 2 bases; junction bases not matched to a gene: 6. Germline CDR1 is LNHDA and CDR2 is SQIVND (reference sequence). The CDR3 region has the DNA TGTGCCAGTAGTATCGCCCGACAGGGGCCCTACGAGCAGTACTTC. Residues: CASSIARQGPYEQYF.

The genes are TRBV29-1 and TRBJ1-4, with 7 bases matching TRBD1. Germline loops: CDR1 SQVTM, CDR2 ANQGSEA. The CDR3 is made up of 15 amino acids. Trimming at V came to 7 bases and at J to 3 bases, leaving 11 bases not matched to a gene. The CDR3 spells CSAGQPRAPNEKLFF. In DNA, the CDR3 is TGCAGCGCGGGACAGCCGCGAGCACCTAATGAAAAACTGTTTTTT.

The rearrangement joins TRBV3-1 (or the pseudogene TRBV3-2) to TRBJ2-3, with a tentative D call TRBD1 (5 bases). V was cut by 3 bases and J by 1 base, with 8 bases left in between. The CDR3 has 14 amino acids. CDR1 and CDR2 from the germline V gene are LGHDT and YNNKEL (reference sequence). The CDR3 DNA reads TGTGCCAGCAGCCACAGGGCGGGCACAGATACGCAGTATTTT. The encoded protein is CASSHRAGTDTQYF.

This clone was seen only a few times. The chain uses TRBV11-2 and TRBJ1-4; 10 positions agree with TRBD1. J was trimmed by 6 bases and V by 2 bases; bases with no gene match: 3. CDR3 length: 15 residues. Germline CDR1 reads SGHAT; CDR2 reads FQNNGV. CDR3 in amino acids: CASSLWGQGHEKLFF. The DNA of the CDR3 is TGTGCCAGCAGCTTATGGGGACAGGGGCATGAAAAACTGTTTTTT.

V gene TRBV7-2 combines with J gene TRBJ2-7; 8 nucleotides line up with TRBD2. The CDR3 has 17 amino acids. J lost 4 bases, V lost 4 bases, and 15 bases had no gene match. Germline V gene data show CDR1 as SGHTA and CDR2 as FQGNSA. This CDR3 reads CASSSPVGGRLGYEQYF. The CDR3 nucleotides read TGTGCCAGCAGCTCTCCTGTTGGCGGGAGGCTGGGGTACGAGCAGTACTTC.

This clone was observed a single time. The chain recombines TRBV6-1 with TRBJ1-6; D unclear. V shed 1 base and J shed 8 bases, with 9 bases lying between them. The CDR3 has 14 amino acids. CDR1 and CDR2 from the germline V gene are MNHNS and SASEGT. The CDR3 region has the DNA TGTGCCAGCAGTGAAGTGCCGAGGGATTCACCCCTCCACTTT. This encodes CASSEVPRDSPLHF.

This clone showed up just once. This chain uses TRBV14 with TRBJ1-2; no definite D call. Germline V gives CDR1 SGHDN, CDR2 FVKESK. The V gene lost 2 bases and the J gene lost 1 base, with 14 bases spanning the gap. This CDR3 has 16 residues. In DNA form, the CDR3 reads TGTGCCAGCAGCCAATTCCAACGTACTGATAACTATGGCTACACCTTC. It is translated as CASSQFQRTDNYGYTF.

J is TRBJ2-7 and V is TRBV23-1; 7 bases fit TRBD2. TRBV23-1 is reported as an ORF; its role is uncertain. With V trimmed by 8 bases and J by 6 bases, 13 bases remained unmatched. The CDR3 spans 14 residues. The CDR3 is CASPMTSGEGEQYV. The CDR3 DNA follows: TGCGCCAGCCCCATGACCTCCGGGGAGGGCGAGCAGTACGTC.

This chain links TRBV5-6 with TRBJ1-3; 7 nucleotides align to TRBD1. With V trimmed by 3 bases and J by 0 bases, 0 bases remained unmatched. CDR3 length: 14 residues. CDR1 is SGHDT, CDR2 YYEEEE, per germline. The CDR3, as DNA: TGTGCCAGCAGCTGGACAGGCTCTGGAAACACCATATATTTT. This translates into CASSWTGSGNTIYF.

The chain uses TRBV27 and TRBJ2-3, with 7 bases that match TRBD2. The CDR3 runs 15 residues. V dropped 8 bases and J dropped 0; count of bases not matched to a gene: 8. Germline V gene data show CDR1 as MNHEY and CDR2 as SMNVEV (reference sequence). In DNA, the CDR3 is TGTGCCAGCTCCTTCCGGCGGGGGAGCACAGATACGCAGTATTTT. It encodes CASSFRRGSTDTQYF.

The chain carries TRBV9 and TRBJ1-2; possible D gene TRBD1, 6 bases. Deletions cut 0 bases from V and 7 bases from J, with 16 bases between. The CDR3 spans 15 residues. The germline V gene has CDR1 SGDLS and CDR2 YYNGEE. CDR3 in DNA: TGTGCCAGCAGCGTAGCTGTGCGGGGGGGCCTTGGCTACACCTTC. Protein sequence: CASSVAVRGGLGYTF.

This clone was detected a few times. An end of the junction does not agree with germline; a read error may underlie this. The chain uses TRBV5-1 and TRBJ2-6, with 9 bases fitting TRBD2. The length of the CDR3 is 18 residues. CDR1 is SGHRS, CDR2 YFSETQ, per germline. The DNA for the CDR3 is TGCGCCCGCAGCCCGGCGGGGGGGGTAGGAGCTGGGGCCAACGTCCTGACTTTC. Translation: CARSPAGGVGAGANVLTF. The whole variable domain, filled in from reference TRBV5-1 and TRBJ2-6, reads KAGVTQTPRYLIKTRGQQVTLSCSPISGHRSVSWYQQTPGQGLQFLFEYFSETQRNKGNFPGRFSGRQFSNSRSEMNVSTLELGDSALYLCARSPAGGVGAGANVLTFGAGSRLTVL.

The J gene is TRBJ1-5, the V gene TRBV2, with 7 bases fitting TRBD1. Germline V gives CDR1 SNHLY, CDR2 FYNNEI. With V trimmed by 7 bases and J by 6 bases, 6 bases remained unmatched. This CDR3 is built from 13 residues. The CDR3 DNA follows: TGTGCCAGCAAAGGACAGGAGGGTCAGCCCCAGCATTTT. As protein: CASKGQEGQPQHF.

This clone has more than one count but fewer than ten. The V gene is TRBV6-5, the J gene TRBJ1-1; TRBD1 matches at 8 bases. The CDR3 spans 14 residues. The germline gives CDR1 MNHEY, CDR2 SVGAGI. The J segment lost 4 bases and the V segment lost 6 bases, leaving 7 bases of the junction unmatched. CDR3 in amino acids: CASSSFTGGTEAFF. In DNA, the CDR3 is TGTGCCAGCAGCTCATTTACAGGGGGCACTGAAGCTTTCTTT.

This chain uses TRBV19 with TRBJ1-1; 10 nucleotides line up with TRBD1. Germline assignment: CDR1 LNHDA and CDR2 SQIVND (reference sequence). The CDR3 sequence is 13 residues long. J gave up 4 bases and V 7 bases, and 3 bases lay outside the gene matches. This CDR3 is CASKDRGGTEAFF. The CDR3 DNA is TGTGCCAGTAAGGACAGGGGGGGCACTGAAGCTTTCTTT.

The V gene is TRBV28, the J gene TRBJ1-5, with no clear D. The germline V and J ends were trimmed by 5 bases and 4 bases, with 6 bases remaining between them. CDR3 length: 12 amino acids. CDR1 and CDR2 from the germline V gene are MDHEN and SYDVKM. The DNA of the CDR3 is TGTGCCAGCAGTCCCCGGAATCAGCCCCAGCATTTT. Translated: CASSPRNQPQHF.

This clone has only a few counts. The V call is TRBV19, the J call TRBJ2-7; D is perhaps TRBD1 (6 bases). Germline V gives CDR1 LNHDA, CDR2 SQIVND (reference sequence). The V end lost 6 bases, the J end lost 4 bases, and 13 bases lay between the germline ends. The CDR3 covers 13 residues. The CDR3: CASSSRDKYEQYV. CDR3 sequence (DNA): TGTGCCAGTAGCTCGAGGGACAAATACGAGCAGTACGTC.

The V call is TRBV11-2, the J call TRBJ1-6, with 8 bases identical to TRBD1. The length of the CDR3 is 16 residues. With 8 bases clipped from V and 6 bases from J, the junction kept 12 bases outside the gene matches. Germline V gene sequence: CDR1 SGHAT, CDR2 FQNNGV. CDR3 region: CASRRSAGGPNSPLHF. CDR3 coding DNA: TGTGCCAGCCGCCGGTCAGCAGGGGGCCCTAATTCACCCCTCCACTTT.

The table lists this clone with a few counts. The chain couples TRBV28 to TRBJ1-1; no clear D gene. The CDR3 extends over 11 amino acids. Germline V CDR1 and CDR2: MDHEN, SYDVKM. The ends were cut back, 6 bases at V and 3 bases at J, with 5 bases in the middle. The CDR3 DNA reads as TGTGCCAGCAGGTCATACACTGAAGCTTTCTTT. It yields the protein CASRSYTEAFF.

V gene TRBV4-1 combines with J gene TRBJ2-1; D is perhaps TRBD2 (5 bases). Trimming pared 0 bases from V and 0 bases from J, leaving 21 bases between. The CDR3 is made up of 20 amino acids. Germline V gives CDR1 MGHRA, CDR2 YSYEKL. CDR3 sequence (DNA): TGCGCCAGCAGCCAAGAAGGCGGGTCTAGGCGACTATACTCCTACAATGAGCAGTTCTTC. Protein: CASSQEGGSRRLYSYNEQFF.

J is TRBJ2-2 and V is TRBV5-4, with D possibly matching TRBD2 (5 bases). Germline V gene data show CDR1 as SGHNT and CDR2 as YYREEE (reference sequence). CDR3 length: 15 residues. The V and J ends lost 2 bases and 2 bases respectively, with 10 bases between them. The chain's CDR3 is CASSLFGGNTGELFF. As DNA, the CDR3 is TGTGCCAGCAGCTTATTCGGAGGAAACACCGGGGAGCTGTTTTTT.

The DNA of the CDR3 is TGTGCCAGCACCAGGAATGGGTATAATGAAAAACTGTTTTTT. It codes for CASTRNGYNEKLFF. This sequence joins TRBV7-2 and TRBJ1-4, with no clear D. Trimming pared 7 bases from V and 4 bases from J, leaving 13 bases between. Germline loops: CDR1 SGHTA, CDR2 FQGNSA. This CDR3 is built from 14 residues. Full variable domain (outside the CDR3, taken from reference TRBV7-2 and TRBJ1-4): GAGVSQSPSNKVTEKGKDVELRCDPISGHTALYWYRQSLGQGLEFLIYFQGNSAPDKSGLPSDRFSAERTGGSVSTLTIQRTQQEDSAVYLCASTRNGYNEKLFFGSGTQLSVL.

V gene TRBV7-9 combines with J gene TRBJ1-2; D call uncertain. Germline V gene sequence: CDR1 SEHNR, CDR2 FQNEAQ (reference sequence). V lost 7 bases, J lost 7 bases, and 19 bases lay in between. CDR3 length equals 14 residues. CDR3 region: CASIALSARRGYTF. The DNA for the CDR3 is TGTGCCAGCATAGCCTTGTCGGCGCGGCGTGGCTACACCTTC.

The rearrangement links TRBV6-5 to TRBJ2-5; the match to TRBD1 covers 7 bases. CDR3 size: 13 residues. The germline CDR1 and CDR2 sequences are MNHEY and SVGAGI. The J segment lost 2 bases and the V segment lost 6 bases, leaving 3 bases of the junction unmatched. CDR3 nucleotides: TGTGCCAGCAGGGACAGGAGTCAAGAGACCCAGTACTTC. Encoded protein: CASRDRSQETQYF.

The rearrangement joins TRBV5-1 to TRBJ2-1, with 10 bases lining up with TRBD2. The V segment lost 0 bases and the J segment 7 bases; nucleotides outside the gene matches: 4. CDR3 length: 15 residues. The germline V gene encodes CDR1 SGHRS and CDR2 YFSETQ. The chain's CDR3 is CASSLALAGANEQFF. The CDR3 bases are TGCGCCAGCAGCTTGGCGCTAGCGGGAGCGAATGAGCAGTTCTTC.

The chain couples TRBV5-1 to TRBJ2-5; 7 bases align to TRBD2. The CDR3 has 15 residues. V shed 0 bases, J shed 4 bases, and the junction held 6 bases outside the gene matches. The germline V gene encodes CDR1 SGHRS and CDR2 YFSETQ. Here the CDR3 reads CASSLGTGGGETQYF. The CDR3 bases are TGCGCCAGCAGCTTGGGTACGGGAGGTGGAGAGACCCAGTACTTC.

This clone appeared a single time. V and J are TRBV18 and TRBJ1-6; D unclear. CDR3 length: 13 residues. Germline V CDR1 and CDR2: KGHSH, LQKENI. The germline V and J ends were trimmed by 4 bases and 5 bases, with 6 bases remaining between them. CDR3: CASSLYNNSPLHF. Here the CDR3 DNA reads TGTGCCAGCTCACTATATAATAATTCACCCCTCCACTTT.